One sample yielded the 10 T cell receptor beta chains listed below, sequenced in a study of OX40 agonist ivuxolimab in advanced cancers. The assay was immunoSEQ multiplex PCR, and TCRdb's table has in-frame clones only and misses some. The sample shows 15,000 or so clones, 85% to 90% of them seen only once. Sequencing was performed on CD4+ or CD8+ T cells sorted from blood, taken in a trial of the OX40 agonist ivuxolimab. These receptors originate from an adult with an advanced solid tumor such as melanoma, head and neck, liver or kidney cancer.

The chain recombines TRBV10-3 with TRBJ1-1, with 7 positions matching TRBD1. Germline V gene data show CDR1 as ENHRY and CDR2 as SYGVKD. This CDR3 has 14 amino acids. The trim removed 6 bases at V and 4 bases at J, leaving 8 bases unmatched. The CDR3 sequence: CAIREGALGTEAFF. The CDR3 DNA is TGTGCCATCAGGGAGGGGGCTTTGGGCACTGAAGCTTTCTTT.

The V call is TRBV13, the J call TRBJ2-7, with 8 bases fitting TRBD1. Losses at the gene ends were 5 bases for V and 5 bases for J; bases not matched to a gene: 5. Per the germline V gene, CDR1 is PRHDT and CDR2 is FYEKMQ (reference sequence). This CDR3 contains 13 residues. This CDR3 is CASSPTGANEQYF. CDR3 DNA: TGTGCCAGCAGCCCGACAGGGGCGAACGAGCAGTACTTC.

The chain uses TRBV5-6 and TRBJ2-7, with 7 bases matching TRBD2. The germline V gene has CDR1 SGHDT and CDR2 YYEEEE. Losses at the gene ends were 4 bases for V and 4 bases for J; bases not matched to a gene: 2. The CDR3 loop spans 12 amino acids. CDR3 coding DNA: TGTGCCAGCAGCCCGGGAGGATACGAGCAGTACTTC. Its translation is CASSPGGYEQYF.

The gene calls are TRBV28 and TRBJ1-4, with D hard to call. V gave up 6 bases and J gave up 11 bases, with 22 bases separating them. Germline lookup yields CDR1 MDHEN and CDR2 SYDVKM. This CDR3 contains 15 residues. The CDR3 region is CASSPMRSESGKLFF. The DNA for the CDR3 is TGTGCCAGCAGCCCTATGCGGTCCGAAAGTGGTAAACTGTTTTTT.

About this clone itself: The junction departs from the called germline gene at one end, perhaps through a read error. The CDR3 is CASSVGGERYEQYF. The CDR3 DNA sequence: TGTGCCAGCAGCGTAGGCGGGGAGAGGTACGAGCAGTACTTC. This chain joins TRBV13 and TRBJ2-7; weak D call: TRBD2 (6 bases). CDR3 length: 14 residues. CDR1 is PRHDT and CDR2 is FYEKMQ in the germline V gene (reference sequence).

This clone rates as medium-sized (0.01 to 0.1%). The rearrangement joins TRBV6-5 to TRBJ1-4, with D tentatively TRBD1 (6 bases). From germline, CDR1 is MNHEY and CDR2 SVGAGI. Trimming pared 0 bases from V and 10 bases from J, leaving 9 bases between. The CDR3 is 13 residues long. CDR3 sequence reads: CASSYSKGGKLFF. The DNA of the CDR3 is TGTGCCAGCAGTTACTCAAAGGGGGGAAAACTGTTTTTT.

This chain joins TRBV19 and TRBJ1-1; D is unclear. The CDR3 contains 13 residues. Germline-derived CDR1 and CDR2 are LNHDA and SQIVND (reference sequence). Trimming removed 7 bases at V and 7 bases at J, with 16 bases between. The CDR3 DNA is TGTGCCAGTATACCCACCCTAAGTGGTGAAGCTTTCTTT. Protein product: CASIPTLSGEAFF.

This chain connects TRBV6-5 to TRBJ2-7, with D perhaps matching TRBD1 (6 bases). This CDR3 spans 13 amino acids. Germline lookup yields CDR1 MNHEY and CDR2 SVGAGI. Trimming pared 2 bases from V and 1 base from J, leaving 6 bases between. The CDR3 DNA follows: TGTGCCAGCAGTTACGGACAGTCCTACGAGCAGTACTTC. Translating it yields CASSYGQSYEQYF.

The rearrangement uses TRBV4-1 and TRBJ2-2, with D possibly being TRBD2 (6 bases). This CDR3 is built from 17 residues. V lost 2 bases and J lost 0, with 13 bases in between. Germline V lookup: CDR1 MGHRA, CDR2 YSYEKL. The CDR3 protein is CASSQSLGTANTGELFF. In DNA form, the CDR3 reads TGCGCCAGCAGCCAATCTTTAGGGACTGCGAACACCGGGGAGCTGTTTTTT.

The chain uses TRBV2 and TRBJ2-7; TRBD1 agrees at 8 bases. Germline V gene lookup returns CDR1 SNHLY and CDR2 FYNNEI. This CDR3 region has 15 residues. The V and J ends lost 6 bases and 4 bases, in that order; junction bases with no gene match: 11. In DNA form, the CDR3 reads TGTGCCAGCAGGAAGGCCGGGACAGGTGTGTACGAGCAGTACTTC. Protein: CASRKAGTGVYEQYF.